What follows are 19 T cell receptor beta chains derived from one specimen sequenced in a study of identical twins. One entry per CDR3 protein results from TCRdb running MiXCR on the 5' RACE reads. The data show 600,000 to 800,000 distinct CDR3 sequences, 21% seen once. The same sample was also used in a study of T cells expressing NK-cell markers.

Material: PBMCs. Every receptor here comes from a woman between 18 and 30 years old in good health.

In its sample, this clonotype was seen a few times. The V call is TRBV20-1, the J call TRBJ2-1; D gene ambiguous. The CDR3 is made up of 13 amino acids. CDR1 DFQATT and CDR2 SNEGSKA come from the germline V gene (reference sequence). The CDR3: CTADWRTYNEQFF. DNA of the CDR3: TGCACTGCCGACTGGCGAACCTACAATGAGCAGTTCTTC.

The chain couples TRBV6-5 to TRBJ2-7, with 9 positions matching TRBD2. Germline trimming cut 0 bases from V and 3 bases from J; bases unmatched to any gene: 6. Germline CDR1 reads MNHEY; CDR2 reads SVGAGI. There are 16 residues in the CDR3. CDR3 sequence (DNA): TGTGCCAGCAGTTACTCGAAGCTAGCGGGGAACTACGAGCAGTACTTC. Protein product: CASSYSKLAGNYEQYF.

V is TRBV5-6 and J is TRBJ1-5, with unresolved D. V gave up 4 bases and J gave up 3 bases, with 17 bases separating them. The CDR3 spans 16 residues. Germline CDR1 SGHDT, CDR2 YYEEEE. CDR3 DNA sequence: TGTGCCAGCAGCCCACCTTCCGGCCGGCACAATCAGCCCCAGCATTTT. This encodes CASSPPSGRHNQPQHF.

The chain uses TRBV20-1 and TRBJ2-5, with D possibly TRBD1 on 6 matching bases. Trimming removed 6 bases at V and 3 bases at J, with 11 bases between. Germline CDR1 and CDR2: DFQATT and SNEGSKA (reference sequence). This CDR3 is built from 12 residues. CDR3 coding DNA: TGCAGTGCAATCGACAGGAAAGAGACCCAGTACTTC. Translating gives CSAIDRKETQYF.

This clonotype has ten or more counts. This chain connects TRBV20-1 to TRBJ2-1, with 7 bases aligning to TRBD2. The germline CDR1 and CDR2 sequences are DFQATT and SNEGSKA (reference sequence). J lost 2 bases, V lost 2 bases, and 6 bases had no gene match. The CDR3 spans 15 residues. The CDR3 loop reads CSARSILATYNEQFF. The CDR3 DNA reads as TGCAGTGCTAGATCGATACTAGCGACCTACAATGAGCAGTTCTTC.

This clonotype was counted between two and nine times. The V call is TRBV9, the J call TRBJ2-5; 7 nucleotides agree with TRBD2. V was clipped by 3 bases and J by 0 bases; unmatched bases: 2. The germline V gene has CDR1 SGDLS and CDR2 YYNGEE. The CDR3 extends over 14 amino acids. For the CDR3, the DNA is TGTGCCAGCAGCGACCGGGGGGACCAAGAGACCCAGTACTTC. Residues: CASSDRGDQETQYF.

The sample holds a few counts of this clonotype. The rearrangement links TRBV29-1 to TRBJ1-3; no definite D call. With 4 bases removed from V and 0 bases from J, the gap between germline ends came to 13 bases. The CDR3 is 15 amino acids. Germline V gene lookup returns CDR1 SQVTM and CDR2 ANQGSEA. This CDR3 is CSVGLRANSGNTIYF. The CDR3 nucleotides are TGCAGCGTTGGCCTTAGGGCAAACTCTGGAAACACCATATATTTT.

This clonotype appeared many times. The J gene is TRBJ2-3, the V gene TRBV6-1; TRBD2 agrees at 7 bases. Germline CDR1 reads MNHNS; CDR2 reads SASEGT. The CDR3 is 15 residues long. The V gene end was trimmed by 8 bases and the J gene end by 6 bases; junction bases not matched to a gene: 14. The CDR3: CASLPPSGKGDTQYF. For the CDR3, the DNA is TGTGCCAGCCTTCCGCCAAGCGGGAAAGGGGATACGCAGTATTTT.

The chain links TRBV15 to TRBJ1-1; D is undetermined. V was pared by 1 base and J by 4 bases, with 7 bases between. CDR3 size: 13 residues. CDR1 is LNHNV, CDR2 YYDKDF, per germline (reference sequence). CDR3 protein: CATSRVPGTEAFF. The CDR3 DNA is TGTGCCACCAGCAGAGTACCAGGCACTGAAGCTTTCTTT.

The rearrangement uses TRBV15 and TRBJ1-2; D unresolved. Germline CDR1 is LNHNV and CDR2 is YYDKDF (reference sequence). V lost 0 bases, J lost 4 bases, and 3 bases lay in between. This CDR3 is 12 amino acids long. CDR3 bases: TGTGCCACCAGCAGAGAAGGCTATGGCTACACCTTC. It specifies CATSREGYGYTF.

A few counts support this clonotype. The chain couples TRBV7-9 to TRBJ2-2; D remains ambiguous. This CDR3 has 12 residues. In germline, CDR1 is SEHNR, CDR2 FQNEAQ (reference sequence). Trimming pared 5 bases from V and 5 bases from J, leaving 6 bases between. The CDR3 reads CASSRWTGELFF. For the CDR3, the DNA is TGTGCCAGCAGCCGATGGACCGGGGAGCTGTTTTTT.

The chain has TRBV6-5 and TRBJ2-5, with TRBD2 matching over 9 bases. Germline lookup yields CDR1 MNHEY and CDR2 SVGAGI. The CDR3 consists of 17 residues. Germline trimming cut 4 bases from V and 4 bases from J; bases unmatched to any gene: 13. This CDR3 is CASSSQSGRTPRETQYF. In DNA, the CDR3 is TGTGCCAGCAGTTCTCAAAGCGGGAGGACCCCTCGAGAGACCCAGTACTTC.

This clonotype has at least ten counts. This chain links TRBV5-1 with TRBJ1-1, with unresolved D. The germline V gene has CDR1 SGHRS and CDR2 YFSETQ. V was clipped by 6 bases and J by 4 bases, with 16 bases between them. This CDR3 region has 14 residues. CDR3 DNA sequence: TGCGCCAGCACCTATACCGGTGATGTCACTGAAGCTTTCTTT. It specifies CASTYTGDVTEAFF.

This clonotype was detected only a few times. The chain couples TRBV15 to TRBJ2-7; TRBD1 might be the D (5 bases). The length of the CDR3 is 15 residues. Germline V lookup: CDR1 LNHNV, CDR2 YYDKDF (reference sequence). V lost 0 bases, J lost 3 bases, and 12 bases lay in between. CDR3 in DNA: TGTGCCACCAGCAGAGATGTCAACAGGAACTACGAGCAGTACTTC. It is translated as CATSRDVNRNYEQYF.

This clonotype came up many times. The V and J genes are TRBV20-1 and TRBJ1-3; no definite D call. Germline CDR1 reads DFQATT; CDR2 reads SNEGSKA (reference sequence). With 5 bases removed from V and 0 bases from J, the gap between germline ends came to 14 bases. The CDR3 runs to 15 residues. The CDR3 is CSASLGPNSGNTIYF. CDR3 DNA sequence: TGCAGTGCTTCTCTGGGTCCAAACTCTGGAAACACCATATATTTT.

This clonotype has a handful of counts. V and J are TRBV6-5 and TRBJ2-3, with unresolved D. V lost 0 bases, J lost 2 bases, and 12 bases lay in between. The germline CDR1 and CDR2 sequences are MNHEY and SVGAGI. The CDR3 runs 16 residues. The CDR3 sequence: CASSYSLSQNTDTQYF. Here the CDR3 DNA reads TGTGCCAGCAGTTACTCTCTTTCCCAAAACACAGATACGCAGTATTTT.

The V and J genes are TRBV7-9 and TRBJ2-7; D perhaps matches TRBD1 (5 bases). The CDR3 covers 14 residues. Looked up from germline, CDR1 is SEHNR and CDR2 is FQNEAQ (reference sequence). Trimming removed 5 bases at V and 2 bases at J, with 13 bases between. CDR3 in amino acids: CASSHAQGTYEQYF. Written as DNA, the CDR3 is TGTGCCAGCAGCCATGCTCAGGGAACCTACGAGCAGTACTTC.

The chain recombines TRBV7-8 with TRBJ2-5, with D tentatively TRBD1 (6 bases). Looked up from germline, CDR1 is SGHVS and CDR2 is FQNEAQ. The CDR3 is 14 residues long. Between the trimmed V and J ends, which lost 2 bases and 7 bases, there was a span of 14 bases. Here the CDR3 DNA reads TGTGCCAGCAGCTTACCCCGGACAGCACGGACCCAGTACTTC. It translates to CASSLPRTARTQYF.

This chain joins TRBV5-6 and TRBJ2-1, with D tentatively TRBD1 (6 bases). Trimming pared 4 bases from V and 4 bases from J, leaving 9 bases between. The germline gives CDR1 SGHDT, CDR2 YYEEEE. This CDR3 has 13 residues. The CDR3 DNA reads TGTGCCAGCAGCACGGACAGTTACAATGAGCAGTTCTTC. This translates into CASSTDSYNEQFF.